This TCR beta chain is drawn from a study of blood T cell repertoires in COVID-19. V lost 2 bases and J 4 bases, leaving 15 bases between the germline ends. Germline loops: CDR1 MNHNS, CDR2 SASEGT. The CDR3 length is 17 residues. The assay was immunoSEQ multiplex PCR, and TCRdb's table has in-frame clones only and misses some. The sample has fewer than 300,000 clones, just over 90% seen once. The sample was peripheral blood. The chain uses TRBV6-1 and TRBJ2-6, with D uncertain. This receptor was identified in a woman in her twenties or thirties with COVID-19, enrolled during active disease. The CDR3 here is CASSERQVRSGANVLTF. In nucleotides, the CDR3 is TGTGCCAGCAGTGAACGGCAGGTCAGGTCAGGGGCCAACGTCCTGACTTTC.